This T cell receptor (beta chain) was sequenced for a study of shared clonotypes between healthy human individuals. Clones were read by immunoSEQ multiplex PCR, and TCRdb kept only the in-frame ones, dropping some. Altogether more than 2 million clones are present, 95% being singletons, with the ten largest covering 0.13%. Within Nashville, Tennessee resided all donors, each a Caucasian adult. Into CD45RA+ naive and CD45RA-negative memory subsets, the CD4+ cells were split. General study points: The study found about 4.6% of naive CD4 clonotypes shared across several donors.

As regards this clone: Its target is unknown.

The sequence came from a young man in good health. The sequenced sample was naive CD4+ T cells sorted from blood. Specified subset: CD45RA+ positively selected.

CDR3 loop: CSVVLGDRSTDTQYF. The CDR3 nucleotides are TGCAGCGTTGTACTTGGGGACCGCAGCACAGATACGCAGTATTTT. The chain carries TRBV29-1 and TRBJ2-3; D could derive from TRBD1 or TRBD2 (5 bases each). This CDR3 is built from 15 residues. The ends were cut back, 4 bases at V and 0 bases at J, with 14 bases in the middle. CDR1 and CDR2 from the germline V gene are SQVTM and ANQGSEA.